The 16 T cell receptor beta chains presented below share a single source sample, sequenced in a study of blood T cell repertoires in COVID-19. Data came from immunoSEQ multiplex PCR; TCRdb stores just in-frame clones and leaves some out. The table has approximately 340,000 clones, roughly nine tenths seen once. The sequenced material came from PBMCs or T cells enriched from blood (not recorded which). The receptors were gathered from a woman aged 40 to 50 who had been exposed to COVID-19.

V is TRBV5-4 and J is TRBJ2-5, with 14 bases lining up with TRBD2. Per the germline V gene, CDR1 is SGHNT and CDR2 is YYREEE (reference sequence). Losses at the gene ends were 5 bases for V and 4 bases for J; bases not matched to a gene: 4. CDR3 size: 15 residues. This CDR3 is CASRTTSGGGETQYF. The CDR3 nucleotides read TGTGCCAGCAGGACGACTAGCGGGGGGGGAGAGACCCAGTACTTC.

The chain joins TRBV5-1 to TRBJ2-1; 9 bases fit TRBD2. CDR1 SGHRS and CDR2 YFSETQ come from the germline V gene. The CDR3 totals 18 residues. V dropped 4 bases and J dropped 0; count of bases not matched to a gene: 11. This CDR3 reads CASSGSRSGGFSYNEQFF. The CDR3 nucleotides read TGCGCCAGCAGCGGGAGTCGTAGCGGGGGCTTCTCCTACAATGAGCAGTTCTTC. Looking up the rest from reference TRBV5-1 and TRBJ2-1 gives the full variable domain: KAGVTQTPRYLIKTRGQQVTLSCSPISGHRSVSWYQQTPGQGLQFLFEYFSETQRNKGNFPGRFSGRQFSNSRSEMNVSTLELGDSALYLCASSGSRSGGFSYNEQFFGPGTRLTVL.

The chain joins TRBV19 to TRBJ2-3; the match to TRBD2 covers 10 bases. Germline-derived CDR1 and CDR2 are LNHDA and SQIVND (reference sequence). CDR3 length: 16 amino acids. After removal of 4 bases from V and 4 bases from J, the junction contained 8 bases not matched to a gene. DNA for the CDR3: TGTGCCAGTAGTAAGGCTAGCGGGAGATGGTCAGATACGCAGTATTTT. Its translation is CASSKASGRWSDTQYF.

This chain joins TRBV2 and TRBJ1-1; tentative D call: TRBD1 (6 bases). The germline V gene encodes CDR1 SNHLY and CDR2 FYNNEI. The CDR3 totals 12 residues. V lost 6 bases and J 11 bases, leaving 16 bases between the germline ends. CDR3 sequence reads: CASSSNLGAAFF. The CDR3 DNA sequence: TGTGCCAGCAGCAGCAACTTGGGGGCGGCTTTCTTT.

This chain connects TRBV19 to TRBJ2-1; the match to TRBD1 covers 10 bases. The germline CDR1 and CDR2 sequences are LNHDA and SQIVND (reference sequence). The CDR3 has 15 residues. The ends lost 7 bases at V and 9 bases at J; junction bases unmatched: 12. For the CDR3, the DNA is TGTGCCAGTATCGACAGGGGGCGGACTAGCAGTGAGCAGTTCTTC. This codes for CASIDRGRTSSEQFF. The full variable domain, rest sourced from reference TRBV19 and TRBJ2-1, is DGGITQSPKYLFRKEGQNVTLSCEQNLNHDAMYWYRQDPGQGLRLIYYSQIVNDFQKGDIAEGYSVSREKKESFPLTVTSAQKNPTAFYLCASIDRGRTSSEQFFGPGTRLTVL.

V is TRBV7-3 and J is TRBJ1-2; 9 positions match TRBD1. Per the germline V gene, CDR1 is SGHTA and CDR2 is FQGTGA. The CDR3 runs 13 residues. V was clipped by 4 bases and J by 8 bases; unmatched bases: 5. CDR3: CASSSRTGVGYTF. The CDR3 DNA sequence: TGTGCCAGCAGCTCGCGGACAGGGGTCGGCTACACCTTC. Together with reference TRBV7-3 and TRBJ1-2, the CDR3 gives the full variable domain: GAGVSQTPSNKVTEKGKYVELRCDPISGHTALYWYRQSLGQGPEFLIYFQGTGAADDSGLPNDRFFAVRPEGSVSTLKIQRTERGDSAVYLCASSSRTGVGYTFGSGTRLTVV.

The chain recombines TRBV29-1 with TRBJ1-2; 10 nucleotides match TRBD1. The CDR3 has 14 residues. CDR1 is SQVTM and CDR2 is ANQGSEA in the germline V gene. V dropped 6 bases and J dropped 2; count of bases not matched to a gene: 6. The CDR3, as DNA: TGCAGCGTGCAATTGACAGGGGGCAACTATGGCTACACCTTC. Protein product: CSVQLTGGNYGYTF. Filled out from reference TRBV29-1 and TRBJ1-2, the complete variable domain reads SAVISQKPSRDICQRGTSLTIQCQVDSQVTMMFWYRQQPGQSLTLIATANQGSEATYESGFVIDKFPISRPNLTFSTLTVSNMSPEDSSIYLCSVQLTGGNYGYTFGSGTRLTVV.

V and J are TRBV5-8 and TRBJ1-2, with TRBD1 matching over 10 bases. CDR1 and CDR2 (germline): SGHTS, YDEGEE. With 6 bases clipped from V and 6 bases from J, the junction kept 8 bases outside the gene matches. This CDR3 has 14 residues. The CDR3 reads CASNPTGGFDGYTF. CDR3 sequence (DNA): TGTGCCAGCAACCCGACAGGGGGCTTCGATGGCTACACCTTC.

V gene TRBV30 combines with J gene TRBJ1-5, with a tentative D call TRBD1 (6 bases). CDR1 and CDR2 from the germline V gene are GTSNPN and SVGIG (reference sequence). The ends were cut back, 5 bases at V and 5 bases at J, with 13 bases in the middle. The CDR3 contains 13 residues. CDR3 residues: CAWATGPDQPQHF. The CDR3 DNA sequence: TGTGCCTGGGCGACAGGCCCCGATCAGCCCCAGCATTTT.

The rearrangement joins TRBV7-6 to TRBJ2-7; 10 bases map to TRBD1. This CDR3 region has 16 residues. V was clipped by 3 bases and J by 0 bases; unmatched bases: 5. Germline CDR1 reads SGHVS; CDR2 reads FNYEAQ. The CDR3: CASSLETGGFSYEQYF. The CDR3 region has the DNA TGTGCCAGCAGCTTGGAGACAGGGGGCTTCTCCTACGAGCAGTACTTC. Full variable domain (outside the CDR3, taken from reference TRBV7-6 and TRBJ2-7): GAGVSQSPRYKVTKRGQDVALRCDPISGHVSLYWYRQALGQGPEFLTYFNYEAQQDKSGLPNDRFSAERPEGSISTLTIQRTEQRDSAMYRCASSLETGGFSYEQYFGPGTRLTVT.

The table lists this clone with a count of one. V is TRBV3-1 (or the pseudogene TRBV3-2) and J is TRBJ1-4; D not resolved. The germline V gene encodes CDR1 LGHDT and CDR2 YNNKEL (reference sequence). The CDR3 extends over 13 amino acids. Trimming took off 4 bases at V and 6 bases at J, with 9 bases between the two ends. The CDR3 protein is CASSPRRDEKLFF. DNA for the CDR3: TGTGCCAGCAGCCCACGAAGAGATGAAAAACTGTTTTTT.

This sequence joins TRBV3-1 (or the pseudogene TRBV3-2) and TRBJ2-3, with unresolved D. This CDR3 has 11 residues. Trimming removed 5 bases from V and 6 bases from J, with 6 bases in between. Germline assignment: CDR1 LGHDT and CDR2 YNNKEL (reference sequence). DNA of the CDR3: TGTGCCAGCAGCTATGAGGATACGCAGTATTTT. Translating it yields CASSYEDTQYF.

This clone was found many times. The V call is TRBV7-2, the J call TRBJ2-7; 14 positions match TRBD2. J was trimmed by 4 bases and V by 5 bases; bases with no gene match: 4. CDR3 size: 15 residues. Per the germline V gene, CDR1 is SGHTA and CDR2 is FQGNSA. The CDR3 here is CASSMGTSGGYEQYF. The CDR3 DNA reads TGTGCCAGCAGCATGGGGACTAGCGGGGGTTACGAGCAGTACTTC.

The chain carries TRBV7-9 and TRBJ1-1; the D gene is possibly TRBD1 (6 bases). The CDR3 runs to 14 residues. Germline V gives CDR1 SEHNR, CDR2 FQNEAQ (reference sequence). Trimming removed 2 bases at V and 1 base at J, with 8 bases between. Here the CDR3 reads CASSLRQENTEAFF. The DNA for the CDR3 is TGTGCCAGCAGCTTACGACAGGAGAACACTGAAGCTTTCTTT.

The rearrangement uses TRBV30 and TRBJ2-1; tentatively, D is TRBD1 (6 bases). The CDR3 has 13 amino acids. Trimming cost V 4 bases and J 2 bases, with 9 bases left between them. The V gene's germline CDR1 is GTSNPN and CDR2 SVGIG (reference sequence). In nucleotides, the CDR3 is TGTGCCTGGACTGGGACAACCTACAATGAGCAGTTCTTC. It translates to CAWTGTTYNEQFF.

This rearrangement joins TRBV15 to TRBJ1-1; possibly TRBD1 for D (5 bases). The germline CDR1 and CDR2 sequences are LNHNV and YYDKDF (reference sequence). Deletions cut 0 bases from V and 0 bases from J, with 11 bases between. The CDR3 loop spans 16 amino acids. In DNA, the CDR3 is TGTGCCACCAGCAGAGATAGGGGCAGCTTGAACACTGAAGCTTTCTTT. Protein: CATSRDRGSLNTEAFF.